These 26 T cell receptor beta chains were sequenced from one sample in a study of blood T cells in healthy people across ages. Together with a sample-barcoded 5' primer, a J-beta primer mix was included in a second PCR lasting about 7 to 11 cycles. TCRdb re-analysed the 5' RACE reads in MiXCR, keeping a single row per CDR3 protein. The top ten hold 41% of the sample, which has roughly 720,000 distinct CDR3 sequences, about 48% seen once. The specimen sequenced was blood. Source of these receptors: an older man in good health.

This clonotype was observed a handful of times. The junction does not match germline at one end; this may be a read error. The chain carries TRBV28 and TRBJ2-5; 11 bases map to TRBD2. The CDR3 has 17 residues. Germline loops: CDR1 MDHEN, CDR2 SYDVKM. CDR3 sequence: CASSFPSGLAGGETQYF. For the CDR3, the DNA is TGTGCCAGCAGTTTTCCCTCCGGGCTAGCGGGAGGAGAGACCCAGTACTTT.

The chain employs TRBV27 and TRBJ2-7, with 12 positions matching TRBD2. Germline V gene data show CDR1 as MNHEY and CDR2 as SMNVEV (reference sequence). The CDR3 is made up of 16 amino acids. Trimming took 4 bases from V and 7 from J; bases not matched to a gene: 11. The CDR3 coding sequence is TGTGCCAGCAGTTCGCCCCCTAGCGGGAGGGGCAATGAGCAGTACTTC. Translating gives CASSSPPSGRGNEQYF.

This clonotype was detected a few times. The rearrangement uses TRBV10-3 and TRBJ2-7; TRBD1 is a possible D gene (6 bases). The CDR3 runs 14 residues. V lost 2 bases, J lost 2 bases, and 10 bases lay in between. Germline CDR1 ENHRY, CDR2 SYGVKD. Written as DNA, the CDR3 is TGTGCCATCAGTGAGGGCAGGGGCCCCTACGAGCAGTACTTC. Its translation: CAISEGRGPYEQYF.

The rearrangement links TRBV7-9 to TRBJ1-1; TRBD1 is a possible D gene (6 bases). Germline V lookup: CDR1 SEHNR, CDR2 FQNEAQ (reference sequence). V dropped 5 bases and J dropped 0 bases, with 13 bases sitting between them. The CDR3 has 15 residues. The CDR3 here is CASSVTGLMNTEAFF. The CDR3 DNA sequence: TGTGCCAGCAGCGTAACAGGGCTCATGAACACTGAAGCTTTCTTT.

The chain has TRBV14 and TRBJ2-1; the match to TRBD2 covers 10 bases. The germline gives CDR1 SGHDN, CDR2 FVKESK. This CDR3 is built from 14 residues. V was pared by 1 base and J by 14 bases, with 8 bases of the junction left unmatched. In nucleotides, the CDR3 is TGTGCCAGCAGCCAAGTATCTAGCGGGAGTGGGAAGTTCTTC. This gives the protein CASSQVSSGSGKFF.

This clonotype was found many times. This chain uses TRBV4-2 with TRBJ1-6, with unresolved D. From germline, CDR1 is LGHNA and CDR2 YNFKEQ. This CDR3 is built from 18 residues. V dropped 0 bases and J dropped 7 bases, with 19 bases sitting between them. CDR3 in amino acids: CASSQEGPERRINSPLHF. The CDR3, as DNA: TGTGCCAGCAGCCAAGAGGGCCCCGAGAGACGAATCAATTCACCCCTCCACTTT.

V gene TRBV4-1 combines with J gene TRBJ2-1; 7 bases are shared with TRBD2. Per the germline V gene, CDR1 is MGHRA and CDR2 is YSYEKL. CDR3 length: 14 amino acids. Losses at the gene ends were 4 bases for V and 11 bases for J; bases not matched to a gene: 11. The DNA of the CDR3 is TGCGCCAGCAGCCCCCGAGAGGGAGCGGGAAAGCAGTTCTTC. Protein: CASSPREGAGKQFF.

The chain carries TRBV7-2 and TRBJ2-1; no firm D call. Trimming cost V 2 bases and J 3 bases, with 8 bases left between them. The CDR3 loop spans 14 amino acids. The V gene's germline CDR1 is SGHTA and CDR2 FQGNSA. Written as DNA, the CDR3 is TGTGCCAGCAGCTTACTAGATTACTACAATGAGCAGTTCTTC. Protein: CASSLLDYYNEQFF.

This clonotype was detected only a few times. The J gene is TRBJ2-7, the V gene TRBV27, with D perhaps being TRBD1 or TRBD2 (5 bases each). This CDR3 region has 13 residues. V was shortened by 5 bases and J by 5 bases, with 13 bases between the two germline ends. The V gene's germline CDR1 is MNHEY and CDR2 SMNVEV (reference sequence). The CDR3 DNA sequence: TGTGCCAGCAGTCCTCGGGGACGGAACGAGCAGTACTTC. This encodes CASSPRGRNEQYF.

This chain connects TRBV7-9 to TRBJ2-7; either TRBD1 or TRBD2 may supply D (5 bases each). The J call may be incorrect, as the DNA end agrees better with TRBJ2-5. Germline lookup yields CDR1 SEHNR and CDR2 FQNEAQ (reference sequence). This CDR3 spans 18 amino acids. The CDR3 sequence is CASSLIKWRERGSETQYF. In nucleotides, the CDR3 is TGTGCCAGCAGCTTAATCAAGTGGCGCGAGAGGGGATCAGAGACCCAGTACTTC.

This sequence joins TRBV7-3 and TRBJ2-3; maybe TRBD2 (5 bases). The CDR3 sequence is 16 residues long. Germline CDR1 is SGHTA and CDR2 is FQGTGA. V shed 0 bases and J shed 0 bases, with 10 bases lying between them. The CDR3 nucleotides read TGTGCCAGCAGCTTAACCTGGGGAGCAAGCACAGATACGCAGTATTTT. Its protein is CASSLTWGASTDTQYF.

V gene TRBV3-1 combines with J gene TRBJ2-7; 7 bases fit TRBD2. The J call is doubtful: the DNA matches TRBJ2-5 better. The CDR3 contains 14 residues. CDR1 is LGHDT and CDR2 is YNNKEL in the germline V gene (reference sequence). CDR3 bases: TGTGCCAGCAGCCAAGCGGGGGGATTTGAGACCCAGTACTTC. Translation gives CASSQAGGFETQYF.

The CDR3 loop reads CASSPTTGKGGQPQHF. DNA for the CDR3: TGTGCCAGCAGTCCAACGACAGGGAAGGGTGGTCAGCCCCAGCATTTT. The chain combines TRBV28 with TRBJ1-5; 7 nucleotides line up with TRBD1. This CDR3 has 16 amino acids. The germline V gene encodes CDR1 MDHEN and CDR2 SYDVKM. V was clipped by 5 bases and J by 6 bases; unmatched bases: 13.

This clonotype was seen a handful of times. The chain recombines TRBV2 with TRBJ2-4, with 9 bases lining up with TRBD2. Germline V gene lookup returns CDR1 SNHLY and CDR2 FYNNEI. V lost 6 bases and J lost 13; bases outside the gene matches: 7. This CDR3 is built from 12 residues. The DNA for the CDR3 is TGTGCCAGCAGGACTAGCGGAGCCCCCCAGTACTTC. This gives the protein CASRTSGAPQYF.

In this sample, this clonotype turned up a few times. The chain uses TRBV25-1 and TRBJ2-5, with D possibly matching TRBD2 (6 bases). V lost 4 bases and J lost 0, with 12 bases in between. This CDR3 has 15 residues. Germline loops: CDR1 MGHDK, CDR2 SYGVNS. The CDR3 loop is CASSGGDYNQETQYF. CDR3 coding DNA: TGTGCCAGCAGTGGGGGGGATTATAACCAAGAGACCCAGTACTTC.

The genes are TRBV20-1 and TRBJ1-6, with D possibly being TRBD1 (5 bases). Between the trimmed V and J ends, which lost 7 bases and 4 bases, there was a span of 14 bases. The CDR3 spans 14 residues. From germline, CDR1 is DFQATT and CDR2 SNEGSKA (reference sequence). The DNA for the CDR3 is TGCAGTGGTGGGGTCCAGGGATATAATTCACCCCTCCACTTT. As protein: CSGGVQGYNSPLHF.

The chain couples TRBV7-2 to TRBJ2-5, with D possibly TRBD2 on 5 matching bases. CDR3 length: 15 amino acids. Germline V gives CDR1 SGHTA, CDR2 FQGNSA. The V end lost 5 bases, the J end lost 7 bases, and 20 bases lay between the germline ends. CDR3 in amino acids: CASSRSEEGRWTQYF. The CDR3 DNA is TGTGCCAGCAGCCGATCGGAAGAGGGCCGGTGGACCCAGTACTTC.

Only one count was recorded for this clonotype. This chain joins TRBV6-1 and TRBJ1-4, with D perhaps TRBD1 (5 bases). The CDR3 spans 15 residues. V lost 0 bases to trimming and J lost 7 bases, with 12 bases between them. The germline V gene encodes CDR1 MNHNS and CDR2 SASEGT. The CDR3 sequence: CASSEATAGGEKLFF. DNA for the CDR3: TGTGCCAGCAGTGAAGCAACCGCCGGGGGTGAAAAACTGTTTTTT.

This clonotype turned up a few times. V gene TRBV20-1 combines with J gene TRBJ2-4; 8 nucleotides match TRBD2. The CDR3 extends over 17 amino acids. Germline V gives CDR1 DFQATT, CDR2 SNEGSKA (reference sequence). Trimming took 5 bases from V and 13 from J; bases not matched to a gene: 25. CDR3 nucleotides: TGCAGTGCTGCAGGGCTAGCGGGCGAACGGCTAAGGGTGGAGCAGTACTTC. Encoded protein: CSAAGLAGERLRVEQYF.

The J gene is TRBJ1-2, the V gene TRBV25-1; D is ambiguous. CDR3 length: 15 amino acids. V was pared by 0 bases and J by 6 bases, with 14 bases between. Germline assignment: CDR1 MGHDK and CDR2 SYGVNS. DNA for the CDR3: TGTGCCAGCAGTGAATACGTAGGGCCCGAACATGGCTACACCTTC. Its translation: CASSEYVGPEHGYTF.

The chain couples TRBV5-5 to TRBJ2-7; 7 bases match TRBD1. After removal of 3 bases from V and 4 bases from J, the junction contained 10 bases not matched to a gene. The CDR3 has 15 amino acids. Looked up from germline, CDR1 is SGHKS and CDR2 is YYEKEE (reference sequence). The chain's CDR3 is CASSSPWAGGYEQYF. CDR3 DNA sequence: TGTGCCAGCAGCTCCCCCTGGGCAGGGGGATACGAGCAGTACTTC. Drawing the rest from reference TRBV5-5 and TRBJ2-7, the complete variable domain is DAGVTQSPTHLIKTRGQQVTLRCSPISGHKSVSWYQQVLGQGPQFIFQYYEKEERGRGNFPDRFSARQFPNYSSELNVNALLLGDSALYLCASSSPWAGGYEQYFGPGTRLTVT.

V and J are TRBV2 and TRBJ2-1, with 12 bases matching TRBD2. Germline CDR1 and CDR2: SNHLY and FYNNEI. CDR3 length: 16 residues. V shed 2 bases, J shed 9 bases, and the junction held 8 bases outside the gene matches. CDR3 region: CASSELGLAGGVEQFF. CDR3 nucleotides: TGTGCCAGCAGTGAACTGGGCCTAGCGGGGGGGGTTGAGCAGTTCTTC.

This clonotype was found a few times. The chain recombines TRBV4-1 with TRBJ2-1; 9 bases agree with TRBD2. Germline CDR1 reads MGHRA; CDR2 reads YSYEKL. After removal of 2 bases from V and 7 bases from J, the junction contained 18 bases not matched to a gene. The CDR3 is made up of 19 amino acids. CDR3 protein: CASSQPDPWEREAENEQFF. CDR3 bases: TGCGCCAGCAGCCAACCCGACCCGTGGGAGCGGGAGGCTGAAAATGAGCAGTTCTTC.

This CDR3 reads CASSLRLAANSYEQYF. CDR3 DNA: TGTGCCAGCAGCTTGCGGCTAGCGGCTAACTCCTACGAGCAGTACTTC. The genes are TRBV5-6 and TRBJ2-7, with 7 bases identical to TRBD2. Germline V gives CDR1 SGHDT, CDR2 YYEEEE. The CDR3 runs to 16 residues. With 1 base clipped from V and 0 bases from J, the junction kept 7 bases outside the gene matches.

This chain joins TRBV5-1 and TRBJ2-1; D call uncertain. Germline CDR1 reads SGHRS; CDR2 reads YFSETQ. This CDR3 spans 12 amino acids. V gave up 4 bases and J gave up 6 bases, with 8 bases separating them. The CDR3 loop is CASSAVGNEQFF. In DNA, the CDR3 is TGCGCCAGCAGCGCCGTTGGCAATGAGCAGTTCTTC.

CDR3 loop: CSARDPTPDNEQFF. CDR3 nucleotides: TGCAGTGCTAGAGATCCGACCCCTGACAATGAGCAGTTCTTC. V usage is TRBV20-1 and J usage is TRBJ2-1; D call uncertain. CDR1 DFQATT and CDR2 SNEGSKA come from the germline V gene (reference sequence). Trimming took off 0 bases at V and 5 bases at J, with 11 bases between the two ends. The CDR3 loop spans 14 amino acids.